Here is one T cell receptor (beta chain) with its context. These data belong to a study of blood T cell repertoires in COVID-19. In the study overall: There were acute and convalescent COVID-19 samples, and they came from the United States, Italy and Spain.

Authors' processing steps: Reference gene primer amplification gave nucleated cell count estimates. The protocol was immunoSEQ multiplex PCR, while the TCRdb copy is restricted to in-frame clones and leaves out a portion. Clonal size and the V and J genes are those of that table, whereas D and trimming came from the DNA. The profile shows a few hundred thousand clones, more than 80% of them singletons. CDR1 and CDR2 from the germline V gene are DFQATT and SNEGSKA (reference sequence). There are 14 residues in the CDR3. Trimming took 3 bases from V and 3 from J; bases not matched to a gene: 3. Membership in each cohort depended on participant-reported clinical history. Symptom resolution, clearance, or two negative PCRs marked donors in Cohort 3 as recovered.

The rearrangement links TRBV20-1 to TRBJ2-3; 10 bases are a match to TRBD2. The sample was PBMCs or T cells enriched from blood (not recorded which). The TCR was taken from a man in his late teens or twenties who had recovered from COVID-19. CDR3 in amino acids: CSASLAGVTDTQYF. CDR3 sequence (DNA): TGCAGTGCTAGTCTAGCGGGAGTGACAGATACGCAGTATTTT.